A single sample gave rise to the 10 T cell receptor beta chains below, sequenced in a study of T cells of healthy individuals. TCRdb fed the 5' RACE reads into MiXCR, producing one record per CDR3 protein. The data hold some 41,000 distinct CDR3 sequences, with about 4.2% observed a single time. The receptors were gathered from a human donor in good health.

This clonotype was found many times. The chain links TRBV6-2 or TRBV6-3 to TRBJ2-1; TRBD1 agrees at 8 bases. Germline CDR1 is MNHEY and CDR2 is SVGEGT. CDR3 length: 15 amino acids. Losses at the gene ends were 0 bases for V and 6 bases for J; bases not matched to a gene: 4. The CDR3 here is CASSYSRGQGNEQFF. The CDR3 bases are TGTGCCAGCAGTTACTCGAGAGGACAGGGCAATGAGCAGTTCTTC.

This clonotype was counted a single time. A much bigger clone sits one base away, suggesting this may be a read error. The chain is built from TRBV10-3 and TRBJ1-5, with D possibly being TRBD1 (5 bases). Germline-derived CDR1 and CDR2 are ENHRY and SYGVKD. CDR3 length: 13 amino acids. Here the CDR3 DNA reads TGTGCCATCGGGGGACCTAGCAATGAGCCCCAGCATTTT. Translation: CAIGGPSNEPQHF.

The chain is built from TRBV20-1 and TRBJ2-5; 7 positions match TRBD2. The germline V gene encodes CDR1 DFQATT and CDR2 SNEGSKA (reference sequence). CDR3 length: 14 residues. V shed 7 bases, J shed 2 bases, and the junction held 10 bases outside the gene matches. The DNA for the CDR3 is TGCAGTGTTACAACTGGGACTATACAAGAGACCCAGTACTTC. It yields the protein CSVTTGTIQETQYF.

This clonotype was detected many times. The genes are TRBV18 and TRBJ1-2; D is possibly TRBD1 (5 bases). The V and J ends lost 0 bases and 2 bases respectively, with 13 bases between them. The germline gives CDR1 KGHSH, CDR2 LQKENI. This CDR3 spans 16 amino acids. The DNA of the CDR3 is TGTGCCAGCTCACCACCGCGCGGCAGGGCAAACTATGGCTACACCTTC. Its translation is CASSPPRGRANYGYTF.

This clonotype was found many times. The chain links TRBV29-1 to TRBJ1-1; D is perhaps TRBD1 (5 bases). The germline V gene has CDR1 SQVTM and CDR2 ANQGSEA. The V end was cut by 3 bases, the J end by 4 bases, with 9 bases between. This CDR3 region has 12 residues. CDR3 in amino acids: CSVEGGGTEAFF. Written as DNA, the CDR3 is TGCAGCGTTGAGGGGGGGGGCACTGAAGCTTTCTTT.

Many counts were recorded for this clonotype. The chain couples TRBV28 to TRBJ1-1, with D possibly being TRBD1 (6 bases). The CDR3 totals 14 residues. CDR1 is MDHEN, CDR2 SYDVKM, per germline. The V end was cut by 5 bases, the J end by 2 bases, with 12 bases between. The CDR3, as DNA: TGTGCCAGCAGTATTTGGGGGGGCAACACTGAAGCTTTCTTT. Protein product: CASSIWGGNTEAFF.

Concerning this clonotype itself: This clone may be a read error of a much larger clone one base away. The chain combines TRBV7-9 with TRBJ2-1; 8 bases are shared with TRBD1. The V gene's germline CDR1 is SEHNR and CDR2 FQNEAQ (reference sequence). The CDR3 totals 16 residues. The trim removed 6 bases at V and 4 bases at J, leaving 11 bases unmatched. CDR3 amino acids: CASSQRSGTGYNEQFF. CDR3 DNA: TGTGCCAGCAGTCAACGCTCCGGGACAGGATACAATGAGCAGTTCTTC.

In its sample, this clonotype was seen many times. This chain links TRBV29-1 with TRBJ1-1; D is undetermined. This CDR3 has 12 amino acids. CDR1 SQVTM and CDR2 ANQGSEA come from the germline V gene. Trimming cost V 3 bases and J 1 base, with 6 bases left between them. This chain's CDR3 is CSVEPPNTEAFF. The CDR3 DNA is TGCAGCGTTGAGCCCCCGAACACTGAAGCTTTCTTT. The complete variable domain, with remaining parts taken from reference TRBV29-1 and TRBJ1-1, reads SAVISQKPSRDICQRGTSLTIQCQVDSQVTMMFWYRQQPGQSLTLIATANQGSEATYESGFVIDKFPISRPNLTFSTLTVSNMSPEDSSIYLCSVEPPNTEAFFGQGTRLTVV.

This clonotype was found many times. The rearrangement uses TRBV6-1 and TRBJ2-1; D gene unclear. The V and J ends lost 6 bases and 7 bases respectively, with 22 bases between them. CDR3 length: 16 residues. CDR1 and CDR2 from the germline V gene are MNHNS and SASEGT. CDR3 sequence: CASRGEDGRHLNEQFF. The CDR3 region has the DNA TGTGCCAGCAGAGGTGAGGACGGCCGTCACCTGAATGAGCAGTTCTTC.

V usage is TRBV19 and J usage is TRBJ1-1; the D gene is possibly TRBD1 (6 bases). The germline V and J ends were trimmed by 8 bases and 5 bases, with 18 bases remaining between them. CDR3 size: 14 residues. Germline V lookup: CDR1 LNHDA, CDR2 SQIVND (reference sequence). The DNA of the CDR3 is TGTGCCAGTCATAAGACAGGCATAGGGACTGAAGCTTTCTTT. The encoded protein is CASHKTGIGTEAFF.